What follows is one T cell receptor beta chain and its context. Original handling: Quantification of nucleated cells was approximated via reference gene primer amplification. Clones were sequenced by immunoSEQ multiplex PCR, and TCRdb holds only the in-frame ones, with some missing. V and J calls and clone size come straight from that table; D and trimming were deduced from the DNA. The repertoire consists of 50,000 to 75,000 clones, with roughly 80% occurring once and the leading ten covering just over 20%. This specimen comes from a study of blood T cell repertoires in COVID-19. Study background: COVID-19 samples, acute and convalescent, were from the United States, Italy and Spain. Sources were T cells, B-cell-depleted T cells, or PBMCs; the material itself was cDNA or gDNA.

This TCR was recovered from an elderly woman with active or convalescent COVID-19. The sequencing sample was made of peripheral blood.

This chain's CDR3 is CASSYGLNNEQFF. For the CDR3, the DNA is TGTGCCAGCAGCTACGGACTAAACAATGAGCAGTTCTTC. The chain is built from TRBV7-2 and TRBJ2-1; weak D call: TRBD2 (6 bases). The CDR3 length is 13 residues. Germline CDR1 reads SGHTA; CDR2 reads FQGNSA. V was pared by 4 bases and J by 5 bases, with 9 bases between.